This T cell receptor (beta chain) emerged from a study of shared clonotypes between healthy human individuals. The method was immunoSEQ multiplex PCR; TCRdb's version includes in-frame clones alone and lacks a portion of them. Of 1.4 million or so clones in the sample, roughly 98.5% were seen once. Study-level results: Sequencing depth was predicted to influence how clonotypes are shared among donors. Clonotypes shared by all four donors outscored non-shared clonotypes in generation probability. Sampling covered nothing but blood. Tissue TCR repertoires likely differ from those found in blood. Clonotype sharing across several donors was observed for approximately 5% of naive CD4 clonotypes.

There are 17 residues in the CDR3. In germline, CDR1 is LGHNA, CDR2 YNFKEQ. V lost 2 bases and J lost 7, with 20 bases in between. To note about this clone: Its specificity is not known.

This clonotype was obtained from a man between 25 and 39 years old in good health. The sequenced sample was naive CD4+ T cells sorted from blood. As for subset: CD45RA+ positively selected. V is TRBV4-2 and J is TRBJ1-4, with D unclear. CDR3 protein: CASSQPLIASTAEKLFF. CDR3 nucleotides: TGTGCCAGCAGCCAACCCCTAATAGCCTCAACGGCTGAAAAACTGTTTTTT.